The 28 T cell receptor beta chains reported below all come from one sample, sequenced in a study of blood T cell repertoires in COVID-19. Only in-frame clones appear in the TCRdb table, and some are missing; sequencing was by immunoSEQ multiplex PCR. The sample shows approximately 300,000 clones, about 83% of them seen only once. Sequencing was carried out using peripheral blood. These receptors all stem from a woman aged 45 to 65 with acute or convalescent COVID-19.

The rearrangement uses TRBV19 and TRBJ1-2; 8 bases align to TRBD1. The CDR3 covers 14 residues. Germline trimming cut 2 bases from V and 7 bases from J; bases unmatched to any gene: 6. CDR1 and CDR2 (germline): LNHDA, SQIVND (reference sequence). CDR3 sequence (DNA): TGTGCCAGTAGTATACAGGGGGCTGTAGCTGGCTACACCTTC. Amino acid sequence: CASSIQGAVAGYTF.

V and J are TRBV19 and TRBJ1-2; TRBD1 is a possible D gene (5 bases). The CDR3 has 15 amino acids. From germline, CDR1 is LNHDA and CDR2 SQIVND (reference sequence). V gave up 7 bases and J gave up 0 bases, with 15 bases separating them. The CDR3 region has the DNA TGTGCCAGTACCTTCGGGCAGGGCTCTAACTATGGCTACACCTTC. It codes for CASTFGQGSNYGYTF. Together with reference TRBV19 and TRBJ1-2, the CDR3 gives the full variable domain: DGGITQSPKYLFRKEGQNVTLSCEQNLNHDAMYWYRQDPGQGLRLIYYSQIVNDFQKGDIAEGYSVSREKKESFPLTVTSAQKNPTAFYLCASTFGQGSNYGYTFGSGTRLTVV.

This rearrangement joins TRBV5-5 to TRBJ1-5; D may be TRBD1 (5 bases). The CDR3 runs 15 residues. Trimming removed 1 base from V and 5 bases from J, with 13 bases in between. Germline CDR1 reads SGHKS; CDR2 reads YYEKEE (reference sequence). The CDR3 sequence: CASSLFQGRYQPQHF. Here the CDR3 DNA reads TGTGCCAGCAGCTTGTTCCAGGGCCGCTATCAGCCCCAGCATTTT.

This clone has only a few counts. The rearrangement uses TRBV4-1 and TRBJ1-4; D may be TRBD1 (5 bases). Trimming left V 2 bases short and J 3 bases short, with 25 bases between. CDR3 size: 20 residues. Germline loops: CDR1 MGHRA, CDR2 YSYEKL. The CDR3 nucleotides read TGCGCCAGCAGCCAAAAAATCCCAGGGATCGGGTTACCAGCTAATGAAAAACTGTTTTTT. Its protein product is CASSQKIPGIGLPANEKLFF.

This clone has only a few counts. This rearrangement joins TRBV6-6 to TRBJ1-1; 8 bases agree with TRBD1. CDR3 length equals 14 residues. The germline gives CDR1 MNHNY, CDR2 SVGAGI (reference sequence). The V segment lost 4 bases and the J segment 7 bases; nucleotides outside the gene matches: 8. The CDR3 region is CASSSGQGHLEAFF. The DNA for the CDR3 is TGTGCCAGCAGTTCCGGACAGGGTCACCTTGAAGCTTTCTTT.

This clone was counted a few times. The rearrangement joins TRBV16 to TRBJ1-5, with no clear D. CDR3 length equals 14 residues. V was clipped by 7 bases and J by 0 bases, with 10 bases between them. Germline CDR1 is KGHSY and CDR2 is FQNENV. The CDR3 region has the DNA TGTGCCAGCACGGAGACCGATAGCAATCAGCCCCAGCATTTT. Translation gives CASTETDSNQPQHF. Together with reference TRBV16 and TRBJ1-5, the CDR3 gives the full variable domain: GEEVAQTPKHLVRGEGQKAKLYCAPIKGHSYVFWYQQVLKNEFKFLISFQNENVFDETGMPKERFSAKCLPNSPCSLEIQATKLEDSAVYFCASTETDSNQPQHFGDGTRLSIL.

V gene TRBV7-2 combines with J gene TRBJ2-3; TRBD1 matches at 7 bases. This CDR3 is 15 amino acids long. The V and J ends lost 6 bases and 2 bases, in that order; junction bases with no gene match: 8. Germline values: CDR1 SGHTA, CDR2 FQGNSA. CDR3 DNA: TGTGCCAGCAGGCTAGAGACAGGGATCACAGATACGCAGTATTTT. The encoded protein is CASRLETGITDTQYF.

The chain carries TRBV7-8 and TRBJ2-7; 8 bases are a match to TRBD2. With V trimmed by 5 bases and J by 1 base, 10 bases remained unmatched. This CDR3 has 16 amino acids. Per the germline V gene, CDR1 is SGHVS and CDR2 is FQNEAQ. The CDR3 loop reads CASSPSRGGRSYEQYV. The CDR3 DNA reads as TGTGCCAGCAGCCCCTCCCGCGGGGGGAGATCCTACGAGCAGTACGTC.

The genes are TRBV11-2 and TRBJ2-7; D ambiguous. Germline V CDR1 and CDR2: SGHAT, FQNNGV. The CDR3 extends over 13 amino acids. Trimming removed 1 base at V and 1 base at J, with 5 bases between. CDR3 sequence reads: CASSLGQSYEQYV. Here the CDR3 DNA reads TGTGCCAGCAGCTTAGGGCAGTCCTACGAGCAGTACGTC.

The chain has TRBV19 and TRBJ2-1; D uncertain. CDR3 size: 15 residues. The germline V gene has CDR1 LNHDA and CDR2 SQIVND (reference sequence). Trimming shortened V by 1 base and J by 7 bases, and 14 bases separated the two germline ends. The CDR3 reads CASSIGISRSNEQFF. The CDR3 bases are TGTGCCAGTAGTATAGGGATTTCTAGGTCAAATGAGCAGTTCTTC.

The V gene is TRBV10-2, the J gene TRBJ2-7, with D perhaps matching TRBD1 (6 bases). The CDR3 spans 14 residues. V shed 2 bases and J shed 5 bases, with 13 bases lying between them. Germline CDR1 and CDR2: WSHSY and SAAADI. CDR3 residues: CASSEGGQPNEQYV. For the CDR3, the DNA is TGCGCCAGCAGTGAGGGTGGACAGCCCAACGAGCAGTACGTC.

The gene calls are TRBV18 and TRBJ2-2; 12 nucleotides align to TRBD2. Germline assignment: CDR1 KGHSH and CDR2 LQKENI. V trimming: 0 bases; J trimming: 1 base; junction bases outside the gene matches: 0. This CDR3 has 17 amino acids. The CDR3 protein is CASSPPGLAGNTGELFF. The DNA for the CDR3 is TGTGCCAGCTCACCACCGGGACTAGCGGGGAACACCGGGGAGCTGTTTTTT.

This clone was counted between two and nine times. The CDR3 sequence is CASSDSSPSGISDTQYF. CDR3 coding DNA: TGTGCCAGCAGTGACTCGAGTCCCAGCGGGATTTCGGATACGCAGTATTTT. J is TRBJ2-3 and V is TRBV6-4; 7 positions agree with TRBD2. Germline loops: CDR1 MRHNA, CDR2 SNTAGT. The CDR3 runs 17 residues. J was trimmed by 6 bases and V by 0 bases; bases with no gene match: 12.

CDR3 loop: CASSRSSGIRSYEQYF. The CDR3 DNA is TGTGCCAGCAGCCGTTCTTCAGGCATTAGGTCCTACGAGCAGTACTTC. The chain employs TRBV7-6 and TRBJ2-7; D remains ambiguous. Trimming pared 5 bases from V and 1 base from J, leaving 18 bases between. CDR1 SGHVS and CDR2 FNYEAQ come from the germline V gene. This CDR3 has 16 amino acids.

V is TRBV18 and J is TRBJ1-2, with TRBD1 matching 9 bases. V was pared by 6 bases and J by 1 base, with 12 bases of the junction left unmatched. Germline V CDR1 and CDR2: KGHSH, LQKENI. This CDR3 has 17 amino acids. CDR3 coding DNA: TGTGCCAGCTCGCCGGGACAGGGAAGCCTATTTAACTATGGCTACACCTTC. Translated, it gives CASSPGQGSLFNYGYTF.

This rearrangement joins TRBV3-1 (or the pseudogene TRBV3-2) to TRBJ2-1; D possibly corresponds to TRBD2 (5 bases). CDR3 length: 17 amino acids. CDR1 and CDR2 (germline): LGHDT, YNNKEL (reference sequence). Trimming pared 5 bases from V and 3 bases from J, leaving 20 bases between. CDR3 region: CASSSYLRGAVYNEQFF. In DNA form, the CDR3 reads TGTGCCAGCAGCAGCTACCTCCGGGGTGCCGTCTACAATGAGCAGTTCTTC.

V usage is TRBV7-2 and J usage is TRBJ2-1; TRBD2 matches 7 bases. In germline, CDR1 is SGHTA, CDR2 FQGNSA. V gave up 5 bases and J gave up 9 bases; unmatched junction bases: 10. The CDR3 extends over 14 amino acids. The CDR3, as DNA: TGTGCCAGCAGCCCACCCCCACTAGCGACTGAGCAGTTCTTC. This codes for CASSPPPLATEQFF.

This clone was observed a single time. The chain is built from TRBV5-1 and TRBJ1-4; 7 bases agree with TRBD1. The CDR3 loop spans 17 amino acids. The J segment lost 1 base and the V segment lost 6 bases, leaving 12 bases of the junction unmatched. Germline assignment: CDR1 SGHRS and CDR2 YFSETQ. CDR3 sequence: CASTDPGQWGTNEKLFF. Here the CDR3 DNA reads TGCGCCAGCACCGATCCGGGACAGTGGGGAACTAATGAAAAACTGTTTTTT.

With regard to this clone: A much larger clone differs from this one at a single base, so this may be a read error. This rearrangement joins TRBV28 to TRBJ1-5; D remains ambiguous. Germline CDR1 MDHEN, CDR2 SYDVKM. The CDR3 sequence is 13 residues long. Between the trimmed V and J ends, which lost 6 bases and 0 bases, there was a span of 6 bases. The CDR3 spells CASSPYSNQPQHF. The CDR3 coding sequence is TGTGCCAGCAGCCCCTATAGCAATCAGCCCCAGCATTTT.

DNA for the CDR3: TGCGCCAGCAGCTCTGGGGACACCTCTAATGAAAAACTGTTTTTT. Protein product: CASSSGDTSNEKLFF. The J gene is TRBJ1-4, the V gene TRBV5-1, with D maybe TRBD1 (6 bases). Per the germline V gene, CDR1 is SGHRS and CDR2 is YFSETQ. V lost 3 bases to trimming and J lost 3 bases, with 12 bases between them. The CDR3 extends over 15 amino acids.

The chain uses TRBV27 and TRBJ1-2, with D hard to call. Germline values: CDR1 MNHEY, CDR2 SMNVEV (reference sequence). This CDR3 spans 13 amino acids. Trimming removed 5 bases at V and 8 bases at J, with 15 bases between. The CDR3 sequence is CASSTGRGEGYTF. CDR3 DNA: TGTGCCAGCAGTACTGGACGCGGGGAGGGCTACACCTTC.

The V call is TRBV5-6, the J call TRBJ1-4; 7 positions agree with TRBD1. The CDR3 length is 14 residues. With V trimmed by 1 base and J by 4 bases, 1 base remained unmatched. Germline V gene sequence: CDR1 SGHDT, CDR2 YYEEEE. Here the CDR3 reads CASSLTGVNEKLFF. The CDR3 region has the DNA TGTGCCAGCAGCTTGACAGGGGTTAATGAAAAACTGTTTTTT.

The chain carries TRBV2 and TRBJ1-1; 7 nucleotides match TRBD1. The CDR3 extends over 13 amino acids. V shed 8 bases and J 5 bases; nucleotides not matched to a gene: 8. Germline loops: CDR1 SNHLY, CDR2 FYNNEI. DNA of the CDR3: TGTGCCAGCGGCAGACAGGGACGGACTGAAGCTTTCTTT. Amino acids: CASGRQGRTEAFF.

The rearrangement uses TRBV5-4 and TRBJ1-1; 10 positions agree with TRBD1. The CDR3 covers 16 residues. Germline V gene sequence: CDR1 SGHNT, CDR2 YYREEE (reference sequence). Losses at the gene ends were 0 bases for V and 6 bases for J; bases not matched to a gene: 8. The CDR3 nucleotides read TGTGCCAGCAGCTTGGCCTATGGGACAGGGGCCGCTGAAGCTTTCTTT. Protein sequence: CASSLAYGTGAAEAFF.

This clone was seen a handful of times. The chain links TRBV7-9 to TRBJ1-1; D uncertain. Germline-derived CDR1 and CDR2 are SEHNR and FQNEAQ (reference sequence). The CDR3 has 14 amino acids. With 1 base removed from V and 1 base from J, the gap between germline ends came to 7 bases. This CDR3 is CASSLVGGNTEAFF. The CDR3 nucleotides are TGTGCCAGCAGCTTAGTGGGAGGGAACACTGAAGCTTTCTTT.

This chain links TRBV7-9 with TRBJ2-3, with D possibly TRBD1 on 5 matching bases. The CDR3 is made up of 13 amino acids. CDR1 is SEHNR, CDR2 FQNEAQ, per germline (reference sequence). Trimming stripped 1 base from V and 5 bases from J, with 7 bases between. As DNA, the CDR3 is TGTGCCAGCAGCTTAGGGGGCGAAGATACGCAGTATTTT. It codes for CASSLGGEDTQYF.

This clone was recorded a few times. The chain's CDR3 is CASPSPGTVNTEAFF. CDR3 nucleotides: TGTGCCAGCCCCAGTCCCGGGACAGTGAACACTGAAGCTTTCTTT. V and J are TRBV19 and TRBJ1-1; 7 nucleotides match TRBD1. With V trimmed by 9 bases and J by 0 bases, 10 bases remained unmatched. Germline values: CDR1 LNHDA, CDR2 SQIVND (reference sequence). The CDR3 is made up of 15 amino acids.

The gene calls are TRBV29-1 and TRBJ1-2; D call uncertain. This CDR3 has 12 residues. Looked up from germline, CDR1 is SQVTM and CDR2 is ANQGSEA. Trimming removed 4 bases from V and 4 bases from J, with 10 bases in between. The CDR3 here is CSVAGGSYGYTF. CDR3 DNA: TGCAGCGTTGCTGGCGGTAGCTATGGCTACACCTTC.